This entry concerns a single T cell receptor (beta chain). Its antigen remains unknown. One end of the junction is discordant with germline, which a read error may explain. The data are from a study of cytomegalovirus exposure and HLA in healthy donors. Study-wide context: Drawn from HLA-typed donors, 65 million to 100 million unique TCRs were held in an early data release.

Primers included in the PCR were 60 Vbeta and 13 Jbeta primers. Libraries were prepared by immunoSEQ multiplex PCR; TCRdb keeps only in-frame clonotypes and omits some of them. This sample has some 190,000 clones, with about 76% found just once. Study-wide findings and caveats: In all likelihood, a cluster of highly shared sequence variants was a sequencing artifact.

The germline V gene encodes CDR1 MNHEY and CDR2 SVGAGI. CDR3 length: 15 residues. Sequencing was carried out using PBMCs. This chain uses TRBV6-5 with TRBJ2-3, with TRBD2 as a possible D gene (7 bases). The sequence derives from a woman aged 45-60 years in good health and CMV-seronegative. CDR3 nucleotide sequence: TGTGTCAGCAGTAAAGGGGGGGGAGTCACAGATACGCAGTATTTT. It specifies CVSSKGGGVTDTQYF.